This is a list of T cell receptor beta chains from one sample in a study of cytomegalovirus exposure and HLA in healthy donors. Profiled with immunoSEQ multiplex PCR; TCRdb holds only in-frame clones, not every one. The sample lists some 100,000 clones; approximately 85% were seen once. Input material: PBMCs. The receptors stem from a man younger than 45 in good health and CMV-seronegative. Both conserved end residues are part of each CDR3. D genes are given only for firm matches.

v_call	j_call	d_call	cdr3_aa
TRBV10-2	TRBJ1-5	-	CASSEVAGPYSNQPQHF
TRBV4-2	TRBJ1-1	-	CASSQDEALGNTEAFF
TRBV28	TRBJ2-3	TRBD2	CASSSLFAGETYTDTQYF
TRBV19	TRBJ2-3	TRBD1	CASSRGGNGVDTQYF
TRBV29-1	TRBJ2-1	-	CSVVEYQGTEQFF
TRBV27	TRBJ1-1	-	CASSLSGREAFF
TRBV5-6	TRBJ2-3	TRBD2	CASSYLAGGYTDTQYF
TRBV11-1	TRBJ2-3	TRBD1	CASSLLQGARVTDTQYF
TRBV7-9	TRBJ2-7	TRBD2	CASTGRGSKRSYEQYF
TRBV5-6	TRBJ2-2	TRBD2	CASSVLAATGELFF
TRBV27	TRBJ1-1	-	CASSFGGGTEAFF
TRBV19	TRBJ2-7	-	CASTIADVIGDYEQYF
TRBV7-3	TRBJ2-5	-	CASSVGGQETQYF
TRBV10-3	TRBJ1-5	-	CAISESDVGNQPQHF
TRBV7-3	TRBJ1-5	TRBD1	CASSEGTVNQPQHF
TRBV11-3	TRBJ2-5	TRBD1	CASSPRTGQQETQYF